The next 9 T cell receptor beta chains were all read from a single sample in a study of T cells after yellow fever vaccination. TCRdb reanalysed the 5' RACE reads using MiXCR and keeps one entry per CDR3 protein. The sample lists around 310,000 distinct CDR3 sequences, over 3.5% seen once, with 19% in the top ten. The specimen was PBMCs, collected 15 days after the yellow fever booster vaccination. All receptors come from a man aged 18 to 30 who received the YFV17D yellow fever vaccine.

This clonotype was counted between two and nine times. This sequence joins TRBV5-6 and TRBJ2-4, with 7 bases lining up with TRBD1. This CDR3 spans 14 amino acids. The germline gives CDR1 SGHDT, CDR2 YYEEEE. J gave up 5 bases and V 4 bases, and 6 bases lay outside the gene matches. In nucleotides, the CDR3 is TGTGCCAGCAGCCGGGACAGAGTCGAAAACATTCAGTACTTC. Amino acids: CASSRDRVENIQYF. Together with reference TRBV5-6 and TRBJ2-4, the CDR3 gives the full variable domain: DAGVTQSPTHLIKTRGQQVTLRCSPKSGHDTVSWYQQALGQGPQFIFQYYEEEERQRGNFPDRFSGHQFPNYSSELNVNALLLGDSALYLCASSRDRVENIQYFGAGTRLSVL.

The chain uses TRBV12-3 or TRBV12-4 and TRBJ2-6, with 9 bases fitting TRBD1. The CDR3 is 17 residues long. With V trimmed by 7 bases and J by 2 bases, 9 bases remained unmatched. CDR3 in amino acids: CASMRRDRETGANVLTF. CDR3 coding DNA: TGTGCCAGCATGCGGAGGGACAGGGAGACTGGGGCCAACGTCCTGACTTTC.

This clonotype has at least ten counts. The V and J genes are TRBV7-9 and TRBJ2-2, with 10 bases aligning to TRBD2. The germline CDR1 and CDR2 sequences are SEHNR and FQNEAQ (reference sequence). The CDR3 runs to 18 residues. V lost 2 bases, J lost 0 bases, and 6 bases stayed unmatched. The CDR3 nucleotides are TGTGCCAGCAGCTTACTAGCGGGGGACTTCGCGAACACCGGGGAGCTGTTTTTT. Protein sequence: CASSLLAGDFANTGELFF.

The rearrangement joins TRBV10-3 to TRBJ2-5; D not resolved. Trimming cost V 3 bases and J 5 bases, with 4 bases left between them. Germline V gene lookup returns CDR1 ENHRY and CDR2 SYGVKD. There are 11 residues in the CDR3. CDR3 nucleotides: TGTGCCATCAGTGATGGGGAGACCCAGTACTTC. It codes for CAISDGETQYF.

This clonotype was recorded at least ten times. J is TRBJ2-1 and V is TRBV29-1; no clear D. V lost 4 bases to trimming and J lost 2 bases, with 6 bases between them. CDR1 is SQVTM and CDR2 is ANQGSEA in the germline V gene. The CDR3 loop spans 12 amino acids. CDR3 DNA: TGCAGCGTTGGACAAACCTACAATGAGCAGTTCTTC. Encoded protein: CSVGQTYNEQFF.

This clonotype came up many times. The CDR3 is CASSQDLKWGGELFF. The CDR3, as DNA: TGCGCCAGCAGCCAAGATCTGAAGTGGGGCGGGGAGCTGTTTTTT. The chain joins TRBV4-1 to TRBJ2-2; D unclear. The CDR3 is made up of 15 amino acids. Germline V lookup: CDR1 MGHRA, CDR2 YSYEKL. Trimming pared 0 bases from V and 7 bases from J, leaving 12 bases between.

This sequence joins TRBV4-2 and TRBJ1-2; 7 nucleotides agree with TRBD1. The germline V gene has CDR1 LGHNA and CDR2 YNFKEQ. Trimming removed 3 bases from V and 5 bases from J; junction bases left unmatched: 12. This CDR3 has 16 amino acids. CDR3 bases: TGTGCCAGCAGCCACGATACAGGGGTTGTTGCTTATGGCTACACCTTC. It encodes CASSHDTGVVAYGYTF.

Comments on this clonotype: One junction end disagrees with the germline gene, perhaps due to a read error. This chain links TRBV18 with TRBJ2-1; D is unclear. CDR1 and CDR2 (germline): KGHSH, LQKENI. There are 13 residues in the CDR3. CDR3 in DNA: TGTGCCAGCCCAGTGAGCTCCTACCATGAGCAGCTCTTC. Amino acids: CASPVSSYHEQLF.

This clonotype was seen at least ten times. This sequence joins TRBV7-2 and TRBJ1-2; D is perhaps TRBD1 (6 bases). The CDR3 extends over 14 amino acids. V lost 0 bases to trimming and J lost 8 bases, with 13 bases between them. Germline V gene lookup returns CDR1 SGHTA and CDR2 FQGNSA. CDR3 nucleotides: TGTGCCAGCAGCTTAGCGATGGGGGCGCGAGGCTACACCTTC. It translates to CASSLAMGARGYTF.